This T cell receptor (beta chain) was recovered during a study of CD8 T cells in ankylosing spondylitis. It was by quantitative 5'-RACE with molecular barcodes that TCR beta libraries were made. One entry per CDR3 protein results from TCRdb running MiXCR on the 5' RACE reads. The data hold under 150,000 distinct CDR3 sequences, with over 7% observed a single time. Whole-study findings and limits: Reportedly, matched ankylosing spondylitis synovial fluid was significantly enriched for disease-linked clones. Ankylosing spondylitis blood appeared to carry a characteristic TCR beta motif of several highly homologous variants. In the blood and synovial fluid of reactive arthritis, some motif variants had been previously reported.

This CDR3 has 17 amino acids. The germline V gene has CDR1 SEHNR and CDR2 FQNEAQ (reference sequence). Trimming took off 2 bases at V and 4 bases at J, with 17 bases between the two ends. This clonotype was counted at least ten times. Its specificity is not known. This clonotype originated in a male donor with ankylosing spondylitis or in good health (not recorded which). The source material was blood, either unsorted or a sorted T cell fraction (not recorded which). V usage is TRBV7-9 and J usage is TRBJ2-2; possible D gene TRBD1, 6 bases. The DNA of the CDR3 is TGTGCCAGCAGCTTATCAGGGGTCCTTACTGGCACCGGGGAGCTGTTTTTT. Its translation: CASSLSGVLTGTGELFF.